These 10 T cell receptor beta chains came from one sample sequenced in a study of metastatic and nonmetastatic thyroid tumors. Thyroid surgery was preceded by no treatment in any patient. TCRdb recomputed clones from the PCR reads via MiXCR. The sample shows approximately 9,500 clones, more than 25% of them seen only once. Source material: tumor tissue. Every receptor here comes from a female donor with papillary thyroid cancer or a benign thyroid nodule (not recorded which). Some clones in this sample may be carry-over from other donors' samples.

By its share, this clone is medium-sized. The chain carries TRBV6-1 and TRBJ1-2; TRBD1 aligns across 7 bases. V shed 4 bases, J shed 9 bases, and the junction held 17 bases outside the gene matches. The germline CDR1 and CDR2 sequences are MNHNS and SASEGT. The CDR3 is 16 residues long. The CDR3 loop is CASSASRAGTAPSYTF. CDR3 DNA sequence: TGTGCCAGCAGTGCGAGTAGAGCAGGGACAGCACCAAGCTACACCTTC.

This clone was recorded at least ten times. V and J are TRBV9 and TRBJ2-1; D not certain. The CDR3 contains 16 residues. Germline CDR1 SGDLS, CDR2 YYNGEE. Trimming removed 0 bases at V and 4 bases at J, with 14 bases between. The CDR3 nucleotides read TGTGCCAGCAGCGTAGGGTGGGATGACTCTTACAATGAGCAGTTCTTC. Protein product: CASSVGWDDSYNEQFF.

Sample share makes this clone medium-sized (0.01 to 0.1%). The J gene is TRBJ2-7, the V gene TRBV19; tentatively, D is TRBD1 (6 bases). V was cut by 4 bases and J by 4 bases, with 17 bases left in between. The CDR3 length is 15 residues. Germline CDR1 and CDR2: LNHDA and SQIVND (reference sequence). CDR3 in amino acids: CASSTPGQGIYEQYF. Written as DNA, the CDR3 is TGTGCCAGTAGTACCCCGGGGCAGGGGATTTACGAGCAGTACTTC.

The chain is built from TRBV5-1 and TRBJ2-3; TRBD2 aligns across 7 bases. V lost 0 bases to trimming and J lost 5 bases; unmatched junction nucleotides: 12. The CDR3 has 17 amino acids. From germline, CDR1 is SGHRS and CDR2 YFSETQ. CDR3 protein: CASSLVGSGADGDTQYF. CDR3 sequence (DNA): TGCGCCAGCAGCTTGGTTGGGAGCGGGGCGGATGGAGATACGCAGTATTTT.

In this sample, this clone turned up many times. The rearrangement uses TRBV5-4 and TRBJ2-1; 7 bases are shared with TRBD2. The germline V gene has CDR1 SGHNT and CDR2 YYREEE (reference sequence). Trimming cost V 4 bases and J 13 bases; bases outside gene matches: 8. The CDR3 spans 12 residues. The chain's CDR3 is CASSRAASGQFF. CDR3 in DNA: TGTGCCAGCAGCCGGGCGGCTAGCGGACAGTTCTTC.

CDR3 protein: CASRVGQRGKAFF. The CDR3 DNA is TGTGCCAGCAGAGTAGGACAGAGGGGCAAAGCTTTCTTT. J is TRBJ1-1 and V is TRBV6-1; D is possibly TRBD1 (6 bases). Germline V CDR1 and CDR2: MNHNS, SASEGT. This CDR3 has 13 residues. Trimming took 6 bases from V and 9 from J, leaving 17 bases between them.

The chain has TRBV11-2 and TRBJ2-1, with 7 nucleotides matching TRBD1. In germline, CDR1 is SGHAT, CDR2 FQNNGV. The junction had 12 bases not matched to a gene; V was cut back by 7 bases and J by 0 bases. This CDR3 contains 17 residues. CDR3 amino acids: CASISEGADPSYNEQFF. The DNA of the CDR3 is TGTGCCAGCATCTCTGAGGGGGCAGACCCCTCCTACAATGAGCAGTTCTTC.

This clone ranks as medium-sized. This chain connects TRBV9 to TRBJ1-5; the match to TRBD1 covers 7 bases. Trimming removed 3 bases from V and 4 bases from J; junction bases left unmatched: 1. Germline assignment: CDR1 SGDLS and CDR2 YYNGEE. This CDR3 is 13 amino acids long. The DNA of the CDR3 is TGTGCCAGCAGCGAGACAGGGAATCAGCCCCAGCATTTT. As protein: CASSETGNQPQHF.

V gene TRBV12-3 or TRBV12-4 combines with J gene TRBJ2-7; D may correspond to TRBD1 or TRBD2 (6 bases each). The CDR3 is 13 amino acids. The germline V and J ends were trimmed by 3 bases and 5 bases, with 11 bases remaining between them. The CDR3 loop is CASSFSGEDEQYF. Here the CDR3 DNA reads TGTGCCAGCAGTTTCTCAGGGGAGGACGAGCAGTACTTC.

In this sample, this clone is medium-sized. The chain couples TRBV20-1 to TRBJ2-1; D gene uncertain. Germline V gives CDR1 DFQATT, CDR2 SNEGSKA (reference sequence). The CDR3 consists of 16 residues. Trimming pared 1 base from V and 0 bases from J, leaving 13 bases between. In nucleotides, the CDR3 is TGCAGTGCTAGAGGATGGGCGGACCTCTCCTACAATGAGCAGTTCTTC. Translation gives CSARGWADLSYNEQFF.